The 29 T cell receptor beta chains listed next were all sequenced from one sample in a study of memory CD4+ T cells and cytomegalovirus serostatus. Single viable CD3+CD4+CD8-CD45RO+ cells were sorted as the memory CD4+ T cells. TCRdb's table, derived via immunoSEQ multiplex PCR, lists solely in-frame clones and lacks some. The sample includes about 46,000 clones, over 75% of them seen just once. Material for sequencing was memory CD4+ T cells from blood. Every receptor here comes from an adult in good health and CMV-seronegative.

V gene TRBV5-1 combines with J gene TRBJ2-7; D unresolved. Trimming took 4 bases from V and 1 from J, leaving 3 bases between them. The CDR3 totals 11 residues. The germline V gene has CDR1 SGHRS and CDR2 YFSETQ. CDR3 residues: CASSPSYEQYF. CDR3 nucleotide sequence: TGCGCCAGCAGCCCTTCCTACGAGCAGTACTTC.

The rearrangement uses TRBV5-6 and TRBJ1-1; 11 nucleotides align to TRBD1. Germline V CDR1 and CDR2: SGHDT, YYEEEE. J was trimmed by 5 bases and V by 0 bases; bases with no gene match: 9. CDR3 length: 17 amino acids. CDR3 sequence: CASSLALRTGGDTEAFF. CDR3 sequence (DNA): TGTGCCAGCAGCTTGGCCCTACGGACAGGGGGCGATACTGAAGCTTTCTTT.

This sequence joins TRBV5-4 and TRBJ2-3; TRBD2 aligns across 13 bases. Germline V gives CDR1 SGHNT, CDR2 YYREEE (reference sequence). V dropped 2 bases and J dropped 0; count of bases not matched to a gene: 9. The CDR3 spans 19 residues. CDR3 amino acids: CASSLPGLAGLASTDTQYF. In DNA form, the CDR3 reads TGTGCCAGCAGCTTACCGGGACTAGCGGGACTTGCTAGCACAGATACGCAGTATTTT.

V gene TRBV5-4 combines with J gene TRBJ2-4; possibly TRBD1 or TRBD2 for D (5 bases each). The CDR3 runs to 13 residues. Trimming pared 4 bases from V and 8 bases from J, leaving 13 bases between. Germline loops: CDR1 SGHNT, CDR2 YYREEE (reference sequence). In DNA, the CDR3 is TGTGCCAGCAGCCCCCCGGGGCGGGACATTCAGTACTTC. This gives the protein CASSPPGRDIQYF.

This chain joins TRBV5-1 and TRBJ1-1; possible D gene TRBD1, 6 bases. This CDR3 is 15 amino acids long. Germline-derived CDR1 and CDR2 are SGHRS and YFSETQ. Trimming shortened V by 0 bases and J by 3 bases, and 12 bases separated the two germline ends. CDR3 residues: CASSLAGTPDTEAFF. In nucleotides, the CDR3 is TGCGCCAGCAGCTTGGCTGGGACACCTGACACTGAAGCTTTCTTT.

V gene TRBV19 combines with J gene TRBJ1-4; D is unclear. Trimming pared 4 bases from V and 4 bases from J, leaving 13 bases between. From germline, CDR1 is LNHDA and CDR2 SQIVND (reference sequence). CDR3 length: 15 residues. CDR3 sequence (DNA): TGTGCCAGTAGTAGAATTAGCGGGGTTAATGAAAAACTGTTTTTT. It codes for CASSRISGVNEKLFF.

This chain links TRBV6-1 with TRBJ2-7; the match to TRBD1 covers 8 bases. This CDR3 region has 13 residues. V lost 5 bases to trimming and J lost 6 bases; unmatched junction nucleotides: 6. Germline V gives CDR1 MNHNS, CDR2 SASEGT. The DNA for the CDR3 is TGTGCCAGCAGTAGGGACAGGCAAGGCGAGCAGTACTTC. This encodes CASSRDRQGEQYF.

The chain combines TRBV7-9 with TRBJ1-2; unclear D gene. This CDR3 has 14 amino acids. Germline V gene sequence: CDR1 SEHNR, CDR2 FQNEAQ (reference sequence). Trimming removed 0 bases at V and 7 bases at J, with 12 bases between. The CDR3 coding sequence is TGTGCCAGCAGCTTAGCCCGTCCGGAGGGTGGCTACACCTTC. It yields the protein CASSLARPEGGYTF.

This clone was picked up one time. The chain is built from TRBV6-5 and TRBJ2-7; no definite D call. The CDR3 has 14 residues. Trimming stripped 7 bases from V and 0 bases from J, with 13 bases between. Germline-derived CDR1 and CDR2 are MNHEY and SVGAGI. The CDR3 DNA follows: TGTGCCAGCAAAGTTCAGACCTACTCCTACGAGCAGTACTTC. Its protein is CASKVQTYSYEQYF.

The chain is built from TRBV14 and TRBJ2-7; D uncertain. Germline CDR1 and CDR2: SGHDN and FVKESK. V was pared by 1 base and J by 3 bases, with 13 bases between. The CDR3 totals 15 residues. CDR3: CASSQGFPRNYEQYF. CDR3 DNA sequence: TGTGCCAGCAGCCAAGGGTTTCCCCGAAACTACGAGCAGTACTTC.

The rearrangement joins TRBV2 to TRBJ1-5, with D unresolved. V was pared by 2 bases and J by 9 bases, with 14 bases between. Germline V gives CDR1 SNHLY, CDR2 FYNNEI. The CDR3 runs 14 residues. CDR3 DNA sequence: TGTGCCAGCAGTGAACGACCGTCCATGGGGCCCCAGCATTTT. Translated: CASSERPSMGPQHF.

The CDR3 nucleotides read TGTGCCAGCAGCTTCGGGACACCTTCTAATTCACCCCTCCACTTT. Protein sequence: CASSFGTPSNSPLHF. V is TRBV9 and J is TRBJ1-6, with D possibly matching TRBD1 (6 bases). V was shortened by 4 bases and J by 6 bases, with 14 bases between the two germline ends. Germline CDR1 and CDR2: SGDLS and YYNGEE. The CDR3 covers 15 residues.

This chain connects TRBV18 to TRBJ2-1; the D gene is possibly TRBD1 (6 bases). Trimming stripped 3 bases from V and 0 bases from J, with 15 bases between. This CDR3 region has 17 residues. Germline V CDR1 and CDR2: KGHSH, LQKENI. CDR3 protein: CASSPYQGMSSYNEQFF. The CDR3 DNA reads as TGTGCCAGCTCACCCTACCAGGGGATGAGCTCCTACAATGAGCAGTTCTTC. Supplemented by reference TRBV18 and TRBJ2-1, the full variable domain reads NAGVMQNPRHLVRRRGQEARLRCSPMKGHSHVYWYRQLPEEGLKFMVYLQKENIIDESGMPKERFSAEFPKEGPSILRIQQVVRGDSAAYFCASSPYQGMSSYNEQFFGPGTRLTVL.

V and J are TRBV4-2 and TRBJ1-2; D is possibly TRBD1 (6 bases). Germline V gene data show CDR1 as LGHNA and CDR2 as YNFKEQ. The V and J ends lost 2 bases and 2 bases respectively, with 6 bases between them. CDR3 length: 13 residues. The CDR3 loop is CASSQQGNYGYTF. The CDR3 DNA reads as TGTGCCAGCAGCCAACAGGGGAACTATGGCTACACCTTC.

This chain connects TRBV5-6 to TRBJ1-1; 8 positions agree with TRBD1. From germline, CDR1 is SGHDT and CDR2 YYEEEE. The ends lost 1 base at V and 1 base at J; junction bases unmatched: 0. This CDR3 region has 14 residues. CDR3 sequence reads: CASSLTGGNTEAFF. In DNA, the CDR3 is TGTGCCAGCAGCTTGACAGGGGGGAACACTGAAGCTTTCTTT.

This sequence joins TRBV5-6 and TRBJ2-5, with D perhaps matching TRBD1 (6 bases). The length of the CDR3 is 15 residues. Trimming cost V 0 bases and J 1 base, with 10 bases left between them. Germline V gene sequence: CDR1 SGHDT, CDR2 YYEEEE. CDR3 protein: CASSLVTGSQETQYF. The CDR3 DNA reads TGTGCCAGCAGCTTGGTGACAGGCTCCCAAGAGACCCAGTACTTC.

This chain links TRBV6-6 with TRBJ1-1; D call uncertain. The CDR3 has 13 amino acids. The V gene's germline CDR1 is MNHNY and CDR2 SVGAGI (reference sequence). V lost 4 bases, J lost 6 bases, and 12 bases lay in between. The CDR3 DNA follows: TGTGCCAGCAGTTTAGATGATCGCGCTGAAGCTTTCTTT. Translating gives CASSLDDRAEAFF.

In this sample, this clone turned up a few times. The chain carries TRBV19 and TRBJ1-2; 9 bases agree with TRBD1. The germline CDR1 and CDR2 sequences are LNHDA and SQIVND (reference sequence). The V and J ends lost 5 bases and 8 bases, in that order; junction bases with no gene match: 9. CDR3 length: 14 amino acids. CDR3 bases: TGTGCCAGTAGTCCAGAAGACAGGGGGAGAGGCTACACCTTC. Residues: CASSPEDRGRGYTF.

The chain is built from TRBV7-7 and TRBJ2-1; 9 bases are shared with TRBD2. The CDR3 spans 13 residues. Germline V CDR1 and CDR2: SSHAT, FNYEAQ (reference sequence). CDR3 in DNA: TGTGCTAGTGGCGGGGGGGCCATCAATGAGCAGTTCTTC. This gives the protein CASGGGAINEQFF. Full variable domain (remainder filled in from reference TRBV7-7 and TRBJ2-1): GAGVSQSPRYKVTKRGQDVTLRCDPISSHATLYWYQQALGQGPEFLTYFNYEAQPDKSGLPSDRFSAERPEGSISTLTIQRTEQRDSAMYRCASGGGAINEQFFGPGTRLTVL.

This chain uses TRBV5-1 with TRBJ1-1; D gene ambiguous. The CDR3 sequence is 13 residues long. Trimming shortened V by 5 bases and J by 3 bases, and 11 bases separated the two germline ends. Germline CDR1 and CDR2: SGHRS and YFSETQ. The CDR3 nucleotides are TGCGCCAGCAGTTCCTCCGGGGACACTGAAGCTTTCTTT. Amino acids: CASSSSGDTEAFF.

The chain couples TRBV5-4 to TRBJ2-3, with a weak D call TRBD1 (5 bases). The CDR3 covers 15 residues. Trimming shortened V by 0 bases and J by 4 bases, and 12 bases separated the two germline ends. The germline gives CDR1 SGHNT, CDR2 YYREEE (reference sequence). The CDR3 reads CASSLGQGLSDTQYF. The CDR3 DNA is TGTGCCAGCAGCTTGGGGCAGGGCCTCTCAGATACGCAGTATTTT.

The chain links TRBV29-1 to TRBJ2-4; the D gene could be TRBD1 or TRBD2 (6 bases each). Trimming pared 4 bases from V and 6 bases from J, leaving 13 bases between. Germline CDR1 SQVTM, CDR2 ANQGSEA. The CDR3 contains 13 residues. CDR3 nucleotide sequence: TGCAGCGTTGTCCCTTGGGGGGCAAACATTCAGTACTTC. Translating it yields CSVVPWGANIQYF.

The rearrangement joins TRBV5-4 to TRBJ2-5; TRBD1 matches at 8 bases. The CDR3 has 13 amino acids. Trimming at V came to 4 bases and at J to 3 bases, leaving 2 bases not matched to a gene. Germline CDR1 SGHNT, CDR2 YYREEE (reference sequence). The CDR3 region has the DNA TGTGCCAGCAGCCCGGGACAGGAAGAGACCCAGTACTTC. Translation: CASSPGQEETQYF.

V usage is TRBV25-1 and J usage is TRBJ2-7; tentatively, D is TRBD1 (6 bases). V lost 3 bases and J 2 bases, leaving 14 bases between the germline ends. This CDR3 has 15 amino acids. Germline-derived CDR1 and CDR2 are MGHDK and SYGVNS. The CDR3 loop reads CASSDTGTLTYEQYF. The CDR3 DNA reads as TGTGCCAGCAGTGACACCGGGACACTAACCTACGAGCAGTACTTC.

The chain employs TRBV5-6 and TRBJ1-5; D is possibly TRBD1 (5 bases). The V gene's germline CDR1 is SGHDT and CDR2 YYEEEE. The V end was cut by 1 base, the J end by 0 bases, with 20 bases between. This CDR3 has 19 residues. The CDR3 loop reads CASSLFLGVGTDSNQPQHF. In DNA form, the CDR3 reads TGTGCCAGCAGCTTGTTTTTGGGAGTGGGGACTGATAGCAATCAGCCCCAGCATTTT.

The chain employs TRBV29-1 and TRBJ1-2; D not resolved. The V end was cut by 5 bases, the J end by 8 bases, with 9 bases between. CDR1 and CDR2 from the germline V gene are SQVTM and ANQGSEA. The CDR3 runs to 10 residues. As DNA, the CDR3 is TGCAGCGTTATCGGCTCAGGCTACACCTTC. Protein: CSVIGSGYTF.

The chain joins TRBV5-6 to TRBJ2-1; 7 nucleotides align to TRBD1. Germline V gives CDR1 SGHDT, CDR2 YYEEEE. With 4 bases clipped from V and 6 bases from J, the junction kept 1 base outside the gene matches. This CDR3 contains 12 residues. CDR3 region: CASSRQGNEQFF. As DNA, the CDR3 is TGTGCCAGCAGCCGACAGGGCAATGAGCAGTTCTTC. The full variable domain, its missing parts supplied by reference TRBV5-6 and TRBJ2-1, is DAGVTQSPTHLIKTRGQQVTLRCSPKSGHDTVSWYQQALGQGPQFIFQYYEEEERQRGNFPDRFSGHQFPNYSSELNVNALLLGDSALYLCASSRQGNEQFFGPGTRLTVL.

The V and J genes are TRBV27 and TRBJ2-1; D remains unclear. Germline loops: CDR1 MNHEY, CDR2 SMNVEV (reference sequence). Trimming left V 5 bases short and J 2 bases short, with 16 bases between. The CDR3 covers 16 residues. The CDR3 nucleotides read TGTGCCAGCAGTCCCCCCGGCAGCAGAGCCTACAATGAGCAGTTCTTC. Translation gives CASSPPGSRAYNEQFF.

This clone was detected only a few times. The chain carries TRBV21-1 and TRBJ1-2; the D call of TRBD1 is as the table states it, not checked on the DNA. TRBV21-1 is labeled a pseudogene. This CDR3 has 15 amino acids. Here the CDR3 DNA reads TGTGCCAGCAGCACCCGGGACAGGGGCGTCTATGGCTACACCTTC. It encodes CASSTRDRGVYGYTF.